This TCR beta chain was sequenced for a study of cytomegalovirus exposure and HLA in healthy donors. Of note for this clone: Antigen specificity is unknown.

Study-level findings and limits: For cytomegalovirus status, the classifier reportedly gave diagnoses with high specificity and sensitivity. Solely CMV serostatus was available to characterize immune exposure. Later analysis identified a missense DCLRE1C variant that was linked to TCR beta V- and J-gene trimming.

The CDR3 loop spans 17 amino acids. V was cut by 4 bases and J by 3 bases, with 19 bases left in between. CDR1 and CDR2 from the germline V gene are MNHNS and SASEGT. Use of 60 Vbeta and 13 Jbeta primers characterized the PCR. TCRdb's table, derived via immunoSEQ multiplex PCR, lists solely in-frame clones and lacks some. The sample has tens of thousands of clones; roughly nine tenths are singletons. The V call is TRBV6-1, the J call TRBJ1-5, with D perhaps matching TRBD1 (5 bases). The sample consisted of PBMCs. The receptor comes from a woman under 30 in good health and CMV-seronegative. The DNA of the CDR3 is TGTGCCAGCAGTGTAGACCAAGGCGGACACTACAATCAGCCCCAGCATTTT. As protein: CASSVDQGGHYNQPQHF.